This T cell receptor (beta chain) was retrieved from a study of early T cells in non-severe SARS-CoV-2 infection. MiXCR was run by TCRdb on the 5' RACE reads, yielding one entry per CDR3 protein. The table lists roughly 45,000 distinct CDR3 sequences, around a tenth of them singletons. This clonotype has ten or more counts. This clonotype was obtained from an adult who was a healthcare worker with PCR-confirmed SARS-CoV-2 infection or an uninfected control (not recorded which). Sequencing was done on a sample of whole blood.

The CDR3 region is CATSAEGERSLHNEQFF. The CDR3 nucleotides are TGTGCCACCAGTGCGGAAGGAGAACGGAGCCTCCACAATGAGCAGTTCTTC. V usage is TRBV24-1 and J usage is TRBJ2-1; D unclear. The CDR3 length is 17 residues. Trimming stripped 5 bases from V and 5 bases from J, with 21 bases between. In germline, CDR1 is KGHDR, CDR2 SFDVKD.